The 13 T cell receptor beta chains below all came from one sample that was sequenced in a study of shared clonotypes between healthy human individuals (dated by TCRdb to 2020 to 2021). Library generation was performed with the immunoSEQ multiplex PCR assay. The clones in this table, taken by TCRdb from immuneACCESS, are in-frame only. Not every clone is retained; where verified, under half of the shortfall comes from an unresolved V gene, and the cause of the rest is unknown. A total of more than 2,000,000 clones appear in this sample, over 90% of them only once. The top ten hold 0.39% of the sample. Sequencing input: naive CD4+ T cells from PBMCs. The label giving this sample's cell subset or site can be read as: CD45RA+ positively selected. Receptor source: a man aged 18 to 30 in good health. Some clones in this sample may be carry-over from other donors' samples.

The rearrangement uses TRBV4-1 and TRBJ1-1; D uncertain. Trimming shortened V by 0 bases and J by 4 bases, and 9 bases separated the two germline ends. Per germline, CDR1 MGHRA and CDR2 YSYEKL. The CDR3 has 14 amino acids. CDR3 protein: CASSQEWRITEAFF. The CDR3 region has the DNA TGCGCCAGCAGCCAAGAATGGAGGATCACTGAAGCTTTCTTT.

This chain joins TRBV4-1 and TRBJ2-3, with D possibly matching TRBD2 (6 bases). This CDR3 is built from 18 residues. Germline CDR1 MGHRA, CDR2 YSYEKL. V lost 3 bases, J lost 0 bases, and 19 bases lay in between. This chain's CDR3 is CASSHSMPGSSSTDTQYF. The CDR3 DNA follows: TGCGCCAGCAGCCACTCCATGCCCGGGAGTAGCAGCACAGATACGCAGTATTTT.

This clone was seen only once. The CDR3 spells CASSLTALSWHEQFF. In nucleotides, the CDR3 is TGTGCCAGCAGCTTAACAGCCTTATCGTGGCATGAGCAGTTCTTC. This chain joins TRBV13 and TRBJ2-1; D not certain. The V gene lost 2 bases and the J gene lost 8 bases, with 16 bases spanning the gap. Germline loops: CDR1 PRHDT, CDR2 FYEKMQ (reference sequence). CDR3 length: 15 residues.

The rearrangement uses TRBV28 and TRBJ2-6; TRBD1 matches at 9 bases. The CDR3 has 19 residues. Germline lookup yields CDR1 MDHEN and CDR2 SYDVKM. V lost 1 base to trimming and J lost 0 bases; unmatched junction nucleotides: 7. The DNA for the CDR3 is TGTGCCAGCAGTTTATCCGGGACAGGGTTCAACTCTGGGGCCAACGTCCTGACTTTC. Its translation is CASSLSGTGFNSGANVLTF. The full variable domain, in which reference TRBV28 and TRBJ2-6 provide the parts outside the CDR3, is DVKVTQSSRYLVKRTGEKVFLECVQDMDHENMFWYRQDPGLGLRLIYFSYDVKMKEKGDIPEGYSVSREKKERFSLILESASTNQTSMYLCASSLSGTGFNSGANVLTFGAGSRLTVL.

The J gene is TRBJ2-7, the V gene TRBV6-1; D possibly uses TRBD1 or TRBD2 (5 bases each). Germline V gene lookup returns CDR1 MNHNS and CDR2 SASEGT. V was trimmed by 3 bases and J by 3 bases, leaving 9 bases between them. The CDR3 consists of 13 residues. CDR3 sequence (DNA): TGTGCCAGCAGTGAGAGGGACCTCTACGAGCAGTACTTC. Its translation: CASSERDLYEQYF.

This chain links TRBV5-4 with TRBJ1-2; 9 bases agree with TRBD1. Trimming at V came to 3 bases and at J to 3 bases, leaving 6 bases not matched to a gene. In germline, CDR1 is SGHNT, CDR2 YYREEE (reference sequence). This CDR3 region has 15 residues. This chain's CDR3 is CASSSMTGGYYGYTF. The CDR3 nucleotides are TGTGCCAGCAGCTCGATGACAGGGGGGTACTATGGCTACACCTTC.

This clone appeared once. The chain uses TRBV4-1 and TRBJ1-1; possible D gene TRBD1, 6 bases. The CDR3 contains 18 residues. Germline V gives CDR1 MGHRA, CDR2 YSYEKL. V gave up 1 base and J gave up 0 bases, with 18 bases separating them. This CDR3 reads CASSQVWTESIMNTEAFF. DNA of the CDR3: TGCGCCAGCAGCCAAGTATGGACAGAAAGTATTATGAACACTGAAGCTTTCTTT.

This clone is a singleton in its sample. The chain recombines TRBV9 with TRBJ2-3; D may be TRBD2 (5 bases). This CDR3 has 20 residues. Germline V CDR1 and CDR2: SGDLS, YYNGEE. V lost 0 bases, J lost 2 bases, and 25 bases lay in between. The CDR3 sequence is CASSVAVGATRLTYTDTQYF. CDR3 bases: TGTGCCAGCAGCGTAGCAGTGGGAGCCACCAGACTGACATACACAGATACGCAGTATTTT.

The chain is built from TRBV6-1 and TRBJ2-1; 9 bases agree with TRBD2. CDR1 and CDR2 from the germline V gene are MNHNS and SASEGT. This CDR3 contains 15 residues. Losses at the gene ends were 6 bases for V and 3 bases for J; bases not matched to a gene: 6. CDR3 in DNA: TGTGCCAGCAGCCTGGCGACTAGCGGCTACAATGAGCAGTTCTTC. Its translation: CASSLATSGYNEQFF.

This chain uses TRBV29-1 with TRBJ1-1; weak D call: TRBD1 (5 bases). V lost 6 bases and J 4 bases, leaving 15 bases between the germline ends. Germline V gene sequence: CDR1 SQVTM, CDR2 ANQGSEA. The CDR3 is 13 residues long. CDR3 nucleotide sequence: TGCAGCGTGGCCAGGGACCGGGCCACTGAAGCTTTCTTT. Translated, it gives CSVARDRATEAFF. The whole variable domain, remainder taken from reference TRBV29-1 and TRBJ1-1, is SAVISQKPSRDICQRGTSLTIQCQVDSQVTMMFWYRQQPGQSLTLIATANQGSEATYESGFVIDKFPISRPNLTFSTLTVSNMSPEDSSIYLCSVARDRATEAFFGQGTRLTVV.

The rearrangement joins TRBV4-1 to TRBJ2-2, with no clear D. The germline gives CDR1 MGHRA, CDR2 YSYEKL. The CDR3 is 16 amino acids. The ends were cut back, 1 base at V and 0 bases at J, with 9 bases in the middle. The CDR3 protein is CASSQVPAANTGELFF. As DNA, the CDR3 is TGCGCCAGCAGCCAAGTGCCTGCAGCGAACACCGGGGAGCTGTTTTTT.

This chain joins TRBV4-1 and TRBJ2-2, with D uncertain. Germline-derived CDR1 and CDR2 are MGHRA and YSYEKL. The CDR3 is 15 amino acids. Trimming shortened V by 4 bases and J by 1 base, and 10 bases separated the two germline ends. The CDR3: CASSPNLRNTGELFF. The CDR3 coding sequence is TGCGCCAGCAGCCCGAATCTTAGGAACACCGGGGAGCTGTTTTTT.

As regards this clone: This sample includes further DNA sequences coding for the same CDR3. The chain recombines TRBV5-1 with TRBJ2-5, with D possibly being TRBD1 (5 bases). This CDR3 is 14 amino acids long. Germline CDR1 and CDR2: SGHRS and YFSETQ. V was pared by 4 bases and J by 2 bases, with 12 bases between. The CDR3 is CASSLDRAQETQYF. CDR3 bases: TGCGCCAGCAGCCTTGACAGAGCTCAAGAGACCCAGTACTTC.